These 25 T cell receptor beta chains came from one sample sequenced in a study of identical twins. Each CDR3 protein gets one entry after TCRdb re-called the 5' RACE reads with MiXCR. The sample includes 500,000 to 700,000 distinct CDR3 sequences, around 7.5% of them seen just once. This sample also appeared in a second study, on yellow fever vaccine responses in identical twins.

The sample taken for sequencing was PBMCs. The receptors originated from a woman between 18 and 30 years old in good health.

This clonotype was picked up many times. The chain joins TRBV29-1 to TRBJ2-1; 10 bases map to TRBD1. This CDR3 comprises 15 residues. V was pared by 3 bases and J by 2 bases, with 4 bases of the junction left unmatched. Germline V gene sequence: CDR1 SQVTM, CDR2 ANQGSEA. The CDR3 DNA reads as TGCAGCGTTGACCCGACAGGGGGCCCCTACAATGAGCAGTTCTTC. Residues: CSVDPTGGPYNEQFF.

This clonotype was seen more than once but under ten times. The chain has TRBV28 and TRBJ2-1, with a possible D match to TRBD1 (5 bases). The CDR3 contains 16 residues. The germline V gene encodes CDR1 MDHEN and CDR2 SYDVKM. The V end was cut by 5 bases, the J end by 1 base, with 15 bases between. DNA for the CDR3: TGTGCCAGCAGTACCCTAAAGGGGCGATCCTACAATGAGCAGTTCTTC. It specifies CASSTLKGRSYNEQFF.

This chain joins TRBV20-1 and TRBJ2-7; D might be TRBD2 (6 bases). The CDR3 runs 14 residues. V gave up 6 bases and J gave up 1 base, with 16 bases separating them. CDR1 is DFQATT and CDR2 is SNEGSKA in the germline V gene (reference sequence). The CDR3 coding sequence is TGCAGTGCAAACCGGGACTTAAGTTCCTACGAGCAGTACGTC. Translation gives CSANRDLSSYEQYV.

Only a few counts were recorded for this clonotype. CDR3 DNA: TGCAGTGCTAGCGAGGGTAATTCACCCCTCCACTTT. Its protein product is CSASEGNSPLHF. The chain recombines TRBV20-1 with TRBJ1-6; D gene ambiguous. V was trimmed by 3 bases and J by 6 bases, leaving 6 bases between them. The CDR3 covers 12 residues. CDR1 and CDR2 (germline): DFQATT, SNEGSKA (reference sequence).

This clonotype showed up just a few times. As DNA, the CDR3 is TGTGCCACCAGTGATTTCCATGGGGGATGGGACAGGGGCAATCAGCCCCAGCATTTT. This gives the protein CATSDFHGGWDRGNQPQHF. V gene TRBV24-1 combines with J gene TRBJ1-5; 9 bases map to TRBD1. The CDR3 length is 19 residues. Germline CDR1 KGHDR, CDR2 SFDVKD. V lost 1 base, J lost 2 bases, and 11 bases stayed unmatched.

This clonotype was counted at least ten times. This chain joins TRBV20-1 and TRBJ1-5; 9 bases agree with TRBD1. The junction had 5 bases not matched to a gene; V was cut back by 6 bases and J by 5 bases. The CDR3 has 13 amino acids. CDR1 is DFQATT and CDR2 is SNEGSKA in the germline V gene (reference sequence). CDR3 residues: CSAPDRGDQPQHF. The DNA of the CDR3 is TGCAGTGCCCCGGACAGGGGCGATCAGCCCCAGCATTTT.

There are a few counts of this clonotype. The chain uses TRBV6-1 and TRBJ2-3; TRBD1 agrees at 7 bases. V gave up 3 bases and J gave up 3 bases; unmatched junction bases: 6. Per germline, CDR1 MNHNS and CDR2 SASEGT. The CDR3 spans 15 residues. CDR3: CASSDRDRNTDTQYF. CDR3 nucleotides: TGTGCCAGCAGTGACCGGGACAGAAATACAGATACGCAGTATTTT.

This clonotype has just a few counts. This chain uses TRBV28 with TRBJ2-3; TRBD1 agrees at 7 bases. V was clipped by 3 bases and J by 2 bases; unmatched bases: 11. The CDR3 runs 17 residues. Per the germline V gene, CDR1 is MDHEN and CDR2 is SYDVKM. The CDR3 DNA follows: TGTGCCAGCAGTTTGAATACAGGGGCGGCCTTCACAGATACGCAGTATTTT. This codes for CASSLNTGAAFTDTQYF.

The CDR3 nucleotides read TGCGCCAGCAGCTTGGCGGGGTTGGGCACAGATACGCAGTATTTT. Translated, it gives CASSLAGLGTDTQYF. The chain links TRBV5-1 to TRBJ2-3; D might be TRBD2 (5 bases). CDR1 SGHRS and CDR2 YFSETQ come from the germline V gene. This CDR3 is 15 amino acids long. The germline V and J ends were trimmed by 0 bases and 1 base, with 9 bases remaining between them.

The table lists this clonotype with a few counts. The V and J genes are TRBV20-1 and TRBJ2-3; possible D gene TRBD1, 5 bases. The CDR3 has 14 residues. The ends were cut back, 6 bases at V and 1 base at J, with 14 bases in the middle. The germline gives CDR1 DFQATT, CDR2 SNEGSKA (reference sequence). The CDR3 coding sequence is TGCAGTGCCAGCATAGGGGCTCGCACAGATACGCAGTATTTT. The encoded protein is CSASIGARTDTQYF.

This clonotype was recorded a few times. The J gene is TRBJ2-7, the V gene TRBV6-2 or TRBV6-3; D might be TRBD2 (5 bases). CDR3 length equals 13 residues. Germline CDR1 MNHEY, CDR2 SVGEGT. The V and J ends lost 6 bases and 7 bases respectively, with 16 bases between them. Here the CDR3 reads CASSPSGSGEQYV. The DNA for the CDR3 is TGTGCCAGCAGCCCTTCGGGGTCGGGTGAGCAGTACGTC.

Ten or more counts support this clonotype. The V gene is TRBV20-1, the J gene TRBJ2-7; the match to TRBD2 covers 8 bases. The trim removed 2 bases at V and 4 bases at J, leaving 10 bases unmatched. Germline CDR1 reads DFQATT; CDR2 reads SNEGSKA (reference sequence). This CDR3 has 15 amino acids. CDR3 nucleotides: TGCAGTGCTAGACCTATACTAGCGGACTCTTACGAGCAGTACTTC. It specifies CSARPILADSYEQYF.

This clonotype has a handful of counts. CDR3 nucleotides: TGTGCCAGCAGCTTTGGGGGTGGGGTTGAAGCTTTCTTT. Translating gives CASSFGGGVEAFF. This chain connects TRBV7-9 to TRBJ1-1; a possible D gene is TRBD1 (5 bases). Trimming cost V 3 bases and J 7 bases, with 12 bases left between them. The germline V gene has CDR1 SEHNR and CDR2 FQNEAQ (reference sequence). CDR3 length equals 13 residues. Together with reference TRBV7-9 and TRBJ1-1, the CDR3 gives the full variable domain: DTGVSQNPRHKITKRGQNVTFRCDPISEHNRLYWYRQTLGQGPEFLTYFQNEAQLEKSRLLSDRFSAERPKGSFSTLEIQRTEQGDSAMYLCASSFGGGVEAFFGQGTRLTVV.

This clonotype has just a few counts. Here the CDR3 reads CSVGSTNYGYTF. For the CDR3, the DNA is TGCAGCGTAGGTAGTACTAACTATGGCTACACCTTC. This chain connects TRBV29-1 to TRBJ1-2; D remains ambiguous. Trimming took 6 bases from V and 0 from J, leaving 8 bases between them. The CDR3 loop spans 12 amino acids. The germline CDR1 and CDR2 sequences are SQVTM and ANQGSEA. The full variable domain, completed using reference TRBV29-1 and TRBJ1-2, is SAVISQKPSRDICQRGTSLTIQCQVDSQVTMMFWYRQQPGQSLTLIATANQGSEATYESGFVIDKFPISRPNLTFSTLTVSNMSPEDSSIYLCSVGSTNYGYTFGSGTRLTVV.

There are many counts of this clonotype. This rearrangement joins TRBV29-1 to TRBJ2-1; D might be TRBD1 or TRBD2, each matching 5 bases. CDR1 and CDR2 (germline): SQVTM, ANQGSEA. The CDR3 has 12 amino acids. Deletions cut 4 bases from V and 3 bases from J, with 7 bases between. The CDR3 DNA is TGCAGCGTTGCTGGGGGCTACAATGAGCAGTTCTTC. It translates to CSVAGGYNEQFF.

This clonotype was recorded a few times. The chain joins TRBV28 to TRBJ2-7, with TRBD2 matching over 8 bases. V shed 5 bases and J 5 bases; nucleotides not matched to a gene: 8. Germline values: CDR1 MDHEN, CDR2 SYDVKM. The CDR3 totals 14 residues. The CDR3 DNA sequence: TGTGCCAGCAGTGCTGCGGGGGGCGTCCACGAGCAGTACGTC. Translating gives CASSAAGGVHEQYV.

This clonotype was counted only a few times. The chain links TRBV5-5 to TRBJ1-5; D unresolved. The V gene lost 4 bases and the J gene lost 6 bases, with 17 bases spanning the gap. This CDR3 spans 15 amino acids. The V gene's germline CDR1 is SGHKS and CDR2 YYEKEE (reference sequence). The CDR3 nucleotides read TGTGCCAGCAGCCCCGGGCCCCTGGAGGGTCAGCCCCAGCATTTT. Translated, it gives CASSPGPLEGQPQHF.

The table lists this clonotype with a few counts. The J gene is TRBJ2-1, the V gene TRBV4-1, with D possibly being TRBD1 (7 bases). V gave up 0 bases and J gave up 9 bases, with 12 bases separating them. Germline V gene lookup returns CDR1 MGHRA and CDR2 YSYEKL. This CDR3 contains 14 residues. CDR3 region: CASSQDQGGTEQFF. CDR3 bases: TGCGCCAGCAGCCAAGATCAGGGGGGTACTGAGCAGTTCTTC.

The chain uses TRBV4-2 and TRBJ1-1; D gene ambiguous. Trimming took off 0 bases at V and 4 bases at J, with 12 bases between the two ends. CDR1 and CDR2 from the germline V gene are LGHNA and YNFKEQ. This CDR3 comprises 15 residues. The CDR3 loop is CASSQDQAWGTEAFF. The DNA of the CDR3 is TGTGCCAGCAGCCAAGATCAGGCATGGGGCACTGAAGCTTTCTTT.

This clonotype came up many times. The rearrangement links TRBV11-2 to TRBJ2-3, with no clear D. CDR1 is SGHAT, CDR2 FQNNGV, per germline. Trimming pared 3 bases from V and 0 bases from J, leaving 13 bases between. CDR3 length equals 16 residues. The CDR3 protein is CASSFNSYESTDTQYF. CDR3 DNA sequence: TGTGCCAGCAGCTTCAATTCGTACGAAAGCACAGATACGCAGTATTTT.

This clonotype turned up a few times. The chain links TRBV11-2 to TRBJ2-2, with TRBD2 matching 9 bases. This CDR3 is 21 amino acids long. The V segment lost 1 base and the J segment 0 bases; nucleotides outside the gene matches: 15. Germline V CDR1 and CDR2: SGHAT, FQNNGV. The CDR3 loop reads CASSLVVLAGINGANTGELFF. CDR3 in DNA: TGTGCCAGCAGCTTAGTAGTTCTAGCGGGGATAAATGGGGCGAACACCGGGGAGCTGTTTTTT.

The V gene is TRBV6-5, the J gene TRBJ2-5, with TRBD2 identical over 11 bases. Germline V lookup: CDR1 MNHEY, CDR2 SVGAGI. Germline trimming cut 3 bases from V and 5 bases from J; bases unmatched to any gene: 2. The CDR3 loop spans 14 amino acids. The CDR3 coding sequence is TGTGCCAGCAGTTATAGCGGGAGGGCGGAGACCCAGTACTTC. Translation gives CASSYSGRAETQYF.

This clonotype was observed a few times. V gene TRBV12-3 or TRBV12-4 combines with J gene TRBJ2-5, with D perhaps TRBD2 (5 bases). V lost 3 bases and J 5 bases, leaving 13 bases between the germline ends. The CDR3 is 14 amino acids. The CDR3 region has the DNA TGTGCCAGCAGTTTCTGGGAGTGGGGTGAGACCCAGTACTTC. It is translated as CASSFWEWGETQYF.

CDR3 nucleotide sequence: TGTGCCACCAGCAGAGATCGGGTTTGGGACAATGAGCAGTTCTTC. Residues: CATSRDRVWDNEQFF. The chain carries TRBV15 and TRBJ2-1; no definite D call. Germline loops: CDR1 LNHNV, CDR2 YYDKDF (reference sequence). The CDR3 is 15 amino acids. V was shortened by 0 bases and J by 5 bases, with 11 bases between the two germline ends.

The table lists this clonotype with many counts. J is TRBJ1-6 and V is TRBV15; D remains unclear. CDR1 and CDR2 from the germline V gene are LNHNV and YYDKDF (reference sequence). The CDR3 length is 15 residues. V was trimmed by 0 bases and J by 5 bases, leaving 8 bases between them. In nucleotides, the CDR3 is TGTGCCACCAGCAGAGATAGCCGGGATAATTCACCCCTCCACTTT. Amino acid sequence: CATSRDSRDNSPLHF.